The present entry profiles one TCR beta chain with its context. Germline V gene lookup returns CDR1 LGHNA and CDR2 YSLEER. The J segment lost 1 base and the V segment lost 0 bases, leaving 9 bases of the junction unmatched. The CDR3 is made up of 19 amino acids. As processed by the authors: The assay estimated nucleated cells by amplifying reference gene primers. Sequencing used immunoSEQ multiplex PCR; TCRdb keeps in-frame clones, though not all of them. That table is the source of V, J and clone size, and D and trimming were worked out from the DNA. The sample lists under 350,000 clones; about 80% were seen once. These data come from a study of blood T cell repertoires in COVID-19. Across the whole study: The samples span acute and convalescent COVID-19 from the United States, Italy and Spain. PBMCs, B-cell-depleted T cells, or T cells provided the cDNA or gDNA that made up the material.

This chain joins TRBV4-3 and TRBJ2-2; TRBD2 matches at 9 bases. This clonotype was sampled from a woman in her forties or fifties who had recovered from COVID-19. What was sequenced was peripheral blood. CDR3 amino acids: CASSQEPTRAGGNTGELFF. The CDR3 DNA reads TGCGCCAGCAGCCAAGAACCTACCCGAGCGGGAGGGAACACCGGGGAGCTGTTTTTT.